Presented here are 26 T cell receptor beta chains from one specimen sequenced in a study of T cell responses to AZD1222 COVID-19 vaccine. Profiling relied on immunoSEQ multiplex PCR, and the TCRdb table lists in-frame clones only, not all of them. Of around 110,000 clones in the sample, 85% to 95% were seen once. Specimen: peripheral blood, collected on day 0 of AZD1222 vaccination. The source of these receptors is an adult in good health.

This CDR3 reads CASRTSTGTSSEQFF. The CDR3 region has the DNA TGTGCCAGCCGCACATCCACCGGGACTAGCAGTGAGCAGTTCTTC. The rearrangement uses TRBV2 and TRBJ2-1; 9 nucleotides line up with TRBD2. V lost 8 bases and J lost 9; bases outside the gene matches: 14. Looked up from germline, CDR1 is SNHLY and CDR2 is FYNNEI. The CDR3 covers 15 residues.

The chain couples TRBV14 to TRBJ2-2; D may correspond to TRBD1 or TRBD2 (5 bases each). V lost 0 bases and J 6 bases, leaving 8 bases between the germline ends. The CDR3 runs 14 residues. Germline CDR1 and CDR2: SGHDN and FVKESK. CDR3 DNA sequence: TGTGCCAGCAGCCAAGATTTGGGGGCCGGGGAGCTGTTTTTT. Protein: CASSQDLGAGELFF.

The rearrangement uses TRBV7-9 and TRBJ2-1; D remains unclear. The V and J ends lost 5 bases and 3 bases respectively, with 20 bases between them. The germline V gene encodes CDR1 SEHNR and CDR2 FQNEAQ (reference sequence). The CDR3 length is 17 residues. The CDR3 DNA reads TGTGCCAGCAGCCCCCGACCGTGGGTAGCAGGCTACAATGAGCAGTTCTTC. Protein sequence: CASSPRPWVAGYNEQFF.

The chain couples TRBV18 to TRBJ2-3; D is unresolved. Trimming removed 0 bases from V and 2 bases from J, with 3 bases in between. In germline, CDR1 is KGHSH, CDR2 LQKENI. This CDR3 is built from 13 residues. The CDR3 bases are TGTGCCAGCTCACCACCGGTCACAGATACGCAGTATTTT. Translated, it gives CASSPPVTDTQYF. Drawing the rest from reference TRBV18 and TRBJ2-3, the complete variable domain is NAGVMQNPRHLVRRRGQEARLRCSPMKGHSHVYWYRQLPEEGLKFMVYLQKENIIDESGMPKERFSAEFPKEGPSILRIQQVVRGDSAAYFCASSPPVTDTQYFGPGTRLTVL.

This clone was counted once. This rearrangement joins TRBV7-2 to TRBJ2-3, with TRBD2 matching 8 bases. This CDR3 spans 15 amino acids. J gave up 3 bases and V 5 bases, and 7 bases lay outside the gene matches. The V gene's germline CDR1 is SGHTA and CDR2 FQGNSA. The CDR3, as DNA: TGTGCCAGCAGCCTATCTAGCGGGTGGACAGATACGCAGTATTTT. It specifies CASSLSSGWTDTQYF.

The CDR3 coding sequence is TGTGCCTGGAGTCTCCTTGGCGGGTTTAGCACAGATACGCAGTATTTT. Amino acid sequence: CAWSLLGGFSTDTQYF. This sequence joins TRBV30 and TRBJ2-3, with TRBD2 as a possible D gene (5 bases). The V gene lost 2 bases and the J gene lost 0 bases, with 15 bases spanning the gap. This CDR3 comprises 16 residues. Per germline, CDR1 GTSNPN and CDR2 SVGIG (reference sequence).

This clone was found once. This rearrangement joins TRBV5-1 to TRBJ2-3; 7 bases agree with TRBD2. From germline, CDR1 is SGHRS and CDR2 YFSETQ. V was clipped by 3 bases and J by 6 bases; unmatched bases: 7. This CDR3 comprises 14 residues. In nucleotides, the CDR3 is TGCGCCAGCAGCTGGGAGGGAGTGGTGGATACGCAGTATTTT. This sequence encodes CASSWEGVVDTQYF.

The V and J genes are TRBV14 and TRBJ2-2; 8 bases are a match to TRBD2. With 0 bases clipped from V and 5 bases from J, the junction kept 8 bases outside the gene matches. CDR1 SGHDN and CDR2 FVKESK come from the germline V gene. The CDR3 loop spans 17 amino acids. CDR3 sequence reads: CASSQDGPSGSTGELFF. The DNA of the CDR3 is TGTGCCAGCAGCCAAGATGGACCAAGCGGGAGTACCGGGGAGCTGTTTTTT.

This chain links TRBV5-1 with TRBJ2-7; D not certain. The germline V and J ends were trimmed by 2 bases and 6 bases, with 9 bases remaining between them. The CDR3 sequence is 12 residues long. The germline V gene has CDR1 SGHRS and CDR2 YFSETQ. The CDR3 protein is CASSFPRGEQYF. CDR3 nucleotides: TGCGCCAGCAGCTTCCCCCGCGGCGAGCAGTACTTC.

Concerning this clone: Other nucleotide sequences in the sample specify the same CDR3. The J gene is TRBJ1-5, the V gene TRBV6-5; TRBD1 is a possible D gene (6 bases). V was shortened by 2 bases and J by 3 bases, with 8 bases between the two germline ends. The germline gives CDR1 MNHEY, CDR2 SVGAGI. This CDR3 has 14 residues. The CDR3: CASSYRGDNQPQHF. The CDR3, as DNA: TGTGCCAGCAGTTACAGGGGGGACAATCAGCCCCAGCATTTT.

V usage is TRBV5-1 and J usage is TRBJ1-1; the D gene is possibly TRBD1 (6 bases). Trimming removed 0 bases at V and 5 bases at J, with 8 bases between. CDR3 length equals 13 residues. In germline, CDR1 is SGHRS, CDR2 YFSETQ. The CDR3 bases are TGCGCCAGCAGCTTGGGTGACAGGACTGAAGCTTTCTTT. The encoded protein is CASSLGDRTEAFF.

The chain recombines TRBV6-5 with TRBJ1-3; D possibly corresponds to TRBD1 (5 bases). V lost 6 bases and J 3 bases, leaving 15 bases between the germline ends. The germline V gene has CDR1 MNHEY and CDR2 SVGAGI. CDR3 length: 15 amino acids. The CDR3 region is CASRVSGTLGNTIYF. The CDR3 DNA follows: TGTGCCAGCAGAGTTTCAGGGACGCTTGGAAACACCATATATTTT.

The chain recombines TRBV7-9 with TRBJ2-7, with D perhaps TRBD2 (6 bases). CDR3 length: 15 amino acids. The V gene lost 5 bases and the J gene lost 3 bases, with 17 bases spanning the gap. Germline CDR1 SEHNR, CDR2 FQNEAQ (reference sequence). In DNA form, the CDR3 reads TGTGCCAGCAGCGGGCCCCTACTAGCAAGCTACGAGCAGTACTTC. As protein: CASSGPLLASYEQYF. The whole variable domain, remainder taken from reference TRBV7-9 and TRBJ2-7, is DTGVSQNPRHKITKRGQNVTFRCDPISEHNRLYWYRQTLGQGPEFLTYFQNEAQLEKSRLLSDRFSAERPKGSFSTLEIQRTEQGDSAMYLCASSGPLLASYEQYFGPGTRLTVT.

This sequence joins TRBV2 and TRBJ2-2; D unresolved. The CDR3 runs to 14 residues. V shed 8 bases and J shed 0 bases, with 10 bases lying between them. Germline loops: CDR1 SNHLY, CDR2 FYNNEI. CDR3: CASLPTSNTGELFF. Written as DNA, the CDR3 is TGTGCCAGCCTGCCCACCTCGAACACCGGGGAGCTGTTTTTT.

The V call is TRBV28, the J call TRBJ2-5; D possibly corresponds to TRBD2 (7 bases). Trimming stripped 8 bases from V and 7 bases from J, with 17 bases between. CDR1 MDHEN and CDR2 SYDVKM come from the germline V gene. CDR3 length: 13 residues. CDR3 region: CASVEGGAGTQYF. For the CDR3, the DNA is TGTGCCAGCGTTGAAGGGGGGGCTGGGACCCAGTACTTC.

This chain joins TRBV3-1 (or the pseudogene TRBV3-2) and TRBJ2-7, with 8 nucleotides matching TRBD1. CDR1 and CDR2 from the germline V gene are LGHDT and YNNKEL (reference sequence). The CDR3 runs to 13 residues. J was trimmed by 3 bases and V by 10 bases; bases with no gene match: 8. In nucleotides, the CDR3 is TGTGCCACCCAGGGACAGGACCACTACGAGCAGTACTTC. Its protein product is CATQGQDHYEQYF.

A remark on this clone: Additional DNA sequences in this sample encode the identical CDR3. This rearrangement joins TRBV5-1 to TRBJ1-2; the D is unclear. CDR1 and CDR2 from the germline V gene are SGHRS and YFSETQ. This CDR3 has 13 residues. V lost 0 bases and J 4 bases, leaving 7 bases between the germline ends. The CDR3 loop is CASSLGQVYGYTF. The DNA for the CDR3 is TGCGCCAGCAGCTTGGGGCAGGTCTATGGCTACACCTTC.

This clone was found once. J is TRBJ2-7 and V is TRBV11-2, with D tentatively TRBD2 (6 bases). CDR1 is SGHAT, CDR2 FQNNGV, per germline. The V and J ends lost 0 bases and 3 bases respectively, with 15 bases between them. The CDR3 consists of 16 residues. CDR3 region: CASSLDPRTDYYEQYF. The CDR3 bases are TGTGCCAGCAGCTTAGATCCAAGGACGGACTACTACGAGCAGTACTTC.

This rearrangement joins TRBV6-4 to TRBJ2-1, with no clear D. V lost 3 bases, J lost 9 bases, and 21 bases lay in between. Germline V CDR1 and CDR2: MRHNA, SNTAGT. The CDR3 runs 16 residues. The CDR3 reads CASSETLRLTWSEQFF. The DNA of the CDR3 is TGTGCCAGCAGTGAAACCTTGCGGTTAACGTGGAGTGAGCAGTTCTTC.

The V gene is TRBV5-1, the J gene TRBJ2-7; D gene ambiguous. The CDR3 loop spans 12 amino acids. The germline V gene has CDR1 SGHRS and CDR2 YFSETQ. Trimming pared 0 bases from V and 2 bases from J, leaving 3 bases between. DNA of the CDR3: TGCGCCAGCAGCTTGGACACCTACGAGCAGTACTTC. Encoded protein: CASSLDTYEQYF.

This chain connects TRBV5-1 to TRBJ1-2; D might be TRBD1 (5 bases). Germline CDR1 and CDR2: SGHRS and YFSETQ. The CDR3 runs 13 residues. V gave up 4 bases and J gave up 8 bases, with 15 bases separating them. Here the CDR3 reads CASSTQGGGGYTF. Written as DNA, the CDR3 is TGCGCCAGCAGCACGCAGGGTGGAGGAGGCTACACCTTC.

The chain couples TRBV13 to TRBJ1-6; D uncertain. V lost 5 bases, J lost 0 bases, and 11 bases lay in between. CDR1 is PRHDT, CDR2 FYEKMQ, per germline (reference sequence). This CDR3 is built from 16 residues. CDR3 protein: CASSRGRSSYNSPLHF. The CDR3 nucleotides read TGTGCCAGCAGCCGCGGACGGAGCTCCTATAATTCACCCCTCCACTTT. The full variable domain, rest sourced from reference TRBV13 and TRBJ1-6, is AAGVIQSPRHLIKEKRETATLKCYPIPRHDTVYWYQQGPGQDPQFLISFYEKMQSDKGSIPDRFSAQQFSDYHSELNMSSLELGDSALYFCASSRGRSSYNSPLHFGNGTRLTVT.

This clone turned up a few times. The genes are TRBV19 and TRBJ2-2; 7 nucleotides agree with TRBD1. Germline-derived CDR1 and CDR2 are LNHDA and SQIVND (reference sequence). This CDR3 is 18 amino acids long. The V and J ends lost 0 bases and 0 bases, in that order; junction bases with no gene match: 7. In DNA, the CDR3 is TGTGCCAGTAGTATAGACTACAGGGGTTACGCGAACACCGGGGAGCTGTTTTTT. Translation gives CASSIDYRGYANTGELFF.

The gene calls are TRBV19 and TRBJ2-2, with a tentative D call TRBD1 (6 bases). The germline V gene has CDR1 LNHDA and CDR2 SQIVND (reference sequence). There are 15 residues in the CDR3. The V and J ends lost 5 bases and 2 bases respectively, with 12 bases between them. CDR3 nucleotide sequence: TGTGCCAGTAGTGCCAGGACAGTCAACACCGGGGAGCTGTTTTTT. Encoded protein: CASSARTVNTGELFF. Full variable domain (remainder filled in from reference TRBV19 and TRBJ2-2): DGGITQSPKYLFRKEGQNVTLSCEQNLNHDAMYWYRQDPGQGLRLIYYSQIVNDFQKGDIAEGYSVSREKKESFPLTVTSAQKNPTAFYLCASSARTVNTGELFFGEGSRLTVL.

The chain employs TRBV6-5 and TRBJ2-1, with a tentative D call TRBD1 (6 bases). The CDR3 runs 14 residues. CDR1 is MNHEY, CDR2 SVGAGI, per germline. V lost 3 bases and J 7 bases, leaving 13 bases between the germline ends. The CDR3 loop reads CASSYDRRPNEQFF. The CDR3 coding sequence is TGTGCCAGCAGTTATGACAGGAGACCGAATGAGCAGTTCTTC.

This sequence joins TRBV19 and TRBJ2-2; TRBD1 matches at 9 bases. Germline V lookup: CDR1 LNHDA, CDR2 SQIVND (reference sequence). The CDR3 runs to 16 residues. The trim removed 5 bases at V and 6 bases at J, leaving 10 bases unmatched. CDR3 sequence reads: CASSFAGQGWSGELFF. The CDR3 coding sequence is TGTGCCAGTAGTTTCGCTGGACAGGGGTGGTCCGGGGAGCTGTTTTTT.